One and the same sample provided the 20 T cell receptor beta chains below, sequenced in a study of cytomegalovirus exposure and HLA in healthy donors (dated by TCRdb to 2016 to 2017). Receptor amplification or capture employed the immunoSEQ multiplex PCR assay. For the multiplex PCR, a mixture combining 60 forward primers for TCR Vbeta segments and 13 reverse primers for TCR Jbeta segments was used. TCRdb carries this immuneACCESS record with in-frame sequences only. Its versions omit some clonotypes, under half of them owing to an unresolved V gene in the studies checked, with the rest unexplained. For this sample the table gives 210,000 or so clones, of which approximately 80% were detected only once. The ten most abundant clones make up roughly 15% of the sample. The source material was PBMCs. These receptor sequences come from a middle-aged man in good health and CMV-seronegative.

This chain uses TRBV28 with TRBJ2-5; 7 bases are a match to TRBD1. V lost 7 bases and J lost 1; bases outside the gene matches: 6. Per germline, CDR1 MDHEN and CDR2 SYDVKM. The CDR3 totals 14 residues. CDR3: CASTVGQSQETQYF. The CDR3 coding sequence is TGTGCCAGCACCGTGGGACAGTCCCAAGAGACCCAGTACTTC. The whole variable domain, remainder taken from reference TRBV28 and TRBJ2-5, is DVKVTQSSRYLVKRTGEKVFLECVQDMDHENMFWYRQDPGLGLRLIYFSYDVKMKEKGDIPEGYSVSREKKERFSLILESASTNQTSMYLCASTVGQSQETQYFGPGTRLLVL.

The V and J genes are TRBV7-2 and TRBJ1-3, with D perhaps matching TRBD1 (5 bases). The V gene lost 2 bases and the J gene lost 3 bases, with 8 bases spanning the gap. The CDR3 sequence is 14 residues long. Germline V gene sequence: CDR1 SGHTA, CDR2 FQGNSA. CDR3 nucleotides: TGTGCCAGCAGCTTACGGGGGAGTGGAAACACCATATATTTT. Its protein is CASSLRGSGNTIYF.

J is TRBJ2-4 and V is TRBV6-6; TRBD2 matches 7 bases. This CDR3 spans 11 amino acids. V was clipped by 1 base and J by 13 bases; unmatched bases: 1. The germline V gene encodes CDR1 MNHNY and CDR2 SVGAGI (reference sequence). This chain's CDR3 is CASSYLGLQYF. The CDR3 DNA reads TGTGCCAGCAGTTACTTGGGACTACAGTACTTC.

The rearrangement joins TRBV18 to TRBJ1-2, with 7 bases fitting TRBD1. The germline CDR1 and CDR2 sequences are KGHSH and LQKENI. The CDR3 covers 15 residues. After removal of 2 bases from V and 5 bases from J, the junction contained 8 bases not matched to a gene. The CDR3 loop is CASSPTGQKLYGYTF. The CDR3 DNA follows: TGTGCCAGCTCACCAACGGGACAGAAGCTTTATGGCTACACCTTC.

The chain has TRBV30 and TRBJ1-6; D gene uncertain. V was pared by 5 bases and J by 8 bases, with 10 bases between. Germline CDR1 is GTSNPN and CDR2 is SVGIG (reference sequence). This CDR3 contains 12 residues. DNA of the CDR3: TGTGCCTGGGCGGGGATGGATTCACCCCTCCACTTT. Protein: CAWAGMDSPLHF.

The V call is TRBV5-6, the J call TRBJ2-7; 10 positions agree with TRBD1. With V trimmed by 3 bases and J by 5 bases, 2 bases remained unmatched. This CDR3 comprises 13 residues. Germline loops: CDR1 SGHDT, CDR2 YYEEEE. The CDR3 spells CASSSDRGDEQYF. DNA for the CDR3: TGTGCCAGCAGCTCGGACAGGGGGGACGAGCAGTACTTC.

This clone was counted once. The CDR3 sequence: CASDSQGSDNEQFF. CDR3 sequence (DNA): TGTGCCAGCGACTCACAGGGGTCGGACAATGAGCAGTTCTTC. V gene TRBV18 combines with J gene TRBJ2-1; 7 nucleotides agree with TRBD1. This CDR3 contains 14 residues. The V and J ends lost 8 bases and 5 bases, in that order; junction bases with no gene match: 9. In germline, CDR1 is KGHSH, CDR2 LQKENI.

The chain employs TRBV7-6 and TRBJ2-2; TRBD2 aligns across 10 bases. This CDR3 has 16 amino acids. Per germline, CDR1 SGHVS and CDR2 FNYEAQ. J was trimmed by 0 bases and V by 4 bases; bases with no gene match: 2. The CDR3 region has the DNA TGTGCCAGCAGCTCCGGACTAGCGGCGAACACCGGGGAGCTGTTTTTT. This gives the protein CASSSGLAANTGELFF.

This sequence joins TRBV19 and TRBJ2-3; 7 bases match TRBD2. Trimming took 1 base from V and 2 from J; bases not matched to a gene: 9. Germline values: CDR1 LNHDA, CDR2 SQIVND (reference sequence). This CDR3 spans 17 amino acids. The CDR3 is CASSIGETSLYTDTQYF. In DNA form, the CDR3 reads TGTGCCAGTAGTATAGGCGAGACTAGCTTATACACAGATACGCAGTATTTT. The entire variable domain, with the rest obtained from reference TRBV19 and TRBJ2-3, is as follows: DGGITQSPKYLFRKEGQNVTLSCEQNLNHDAMYWYRQDPGQGLRLIYYSQIVNDFQKGDIAEGYSVSREKKESFPLTVTSAQKNPTAFYLCASSIGETSLYTDTQYFGPGTRLTVL.

CDR3 bases: TGTGCCAGCAGCTGGGACAGGGGGCAAGGCGGATCCAAAGAGACCCAGTACTTC. It codes for CASSWDRGQGGSKETQYF. The chain combines TRBV5-6 with TRBJ2-5; 12 bases match TRBD1. The length of the CDR3 is 18 residues. Looked up from germline, CDR1 is SGHDT and CDR2 is YYEEEE. V shed 3 bases and J 3 bases; nucleotides not matched to a gene: 12.

V is TRBV4-3 and J is TRBJ2-5, with D hard to call. The CDR3 is 14 residues long. The germline CDR1 and CDR2 sequences are LGHNA and YSLEER. The V gene lost 0 bases and the J gene lost 1 base, with 6 bases spanning the gap. This CDR3 is CASSQEHLQETQYF. The CDR3, as DNA: TGCGCCAGCAGCCAAGAACACCTCCAAGAGACCCAGTACTTC.

The chain couples TRBV7-9 to TRBJ1-1, with TRBD1 matching 8 bases. The J segment lost 5 bases and the V segment lost 5 bases, leaving 7 bases of the junction unmatched. CDR1 SEHNR and CDR2 FQNEAQ come from the germline V gene (reference sequence). This CDR3 is built from 14 residues. The CDR3 nucleotides read TGTGCCAGCAGCCTCCCGGGACAGGTAACTGAAGCTTTCTTT. Protein sequence: CASSLPGQVTEAFF.

The rearrangement joins TRBV5-4 to TRBJ2-7, with a tentative D call TRBD1 (6 bases). Germline V gene lookup returns CDR1 SGHNT and CDR2 YYREEE (reference sequence). V was cut by 3 bases and J by 0 bases, with 10 bases left in between. The CDR3 runs 14 residues. The CDR3 loop reads CASSYRTDSYEQYF. In DNA, the CDR3 is TGTGCCAGCAGCTACCGGACAGACTCCTACGAGCAGTACTTC.

Concerning this clone itself: Relative to the germline gene, one junction end is altered; a read error may explain this. The rearrangement links TRBV5-6 to TRBJ1-4; TRBD1 agrees at 7 bases. Germline V gene lookup returns CDR1 SGHDT and CDR2 YYEEEE. This CDR3 has 16 residues. CDR3 nucleotide sequence: TGTGCCAGCAGCTATTGGCCGAAGGGGGCTAACGAAAAACTGTTTTTT. Residues: CASSYWPKGANEKLFF. The complete variable domain, with remaining parts taken from reference TRBV5-6 and TRBJ1-4, reads DAGVTQSPTHLIKTRGQQVTLRCSPKSGHDTVSWYQQALGQGPQFIFQYYEEEERQRGNFPDRFSGHQFPNYSSELNVNALLLGDSALYLCASSYWPKGANEKLFFGSGTQLSVL.

This clone was recorded only once. The chain uses TRBV7-2 and TRBJ2-3; 8 nucleotides match TRBD2. The length of the CDR3 is 14 residues. The germline V gene has CDR1 SGHTA and CDR2 FQGNSA. V dropped 2 bases and J dropped 6; count of bases not matched to a gene: 4. The CDR3 bases are TGTGCCAGCAGCTTAAGGGCGGGGGGTGATACGCAGTATTTT. Translated, it gives CASSLRAGGDTQYF.

The V gene is TRBV7-9, the J gene TRBJ1-2, with 9 bases fitting TRBD1. Trimming took 5 bases from V and 7 from J; bases not matched to a gene: 8. Per the germline V gene, CDR1 is SEHNR and CDR2 is FQNEAQ (reference sequence). CDR3 length: 14 residues. CDR3 in DNA: TGTGCCAGCAGCAGGGACAGGGAAGCAGGTGGCTACACCTTC. This gives the protein CASSRDREAGGYTF.

This chain uses TRBV2 with TRBJ1-2; the match to TRBD1 covers 7 bases. This CDR3 comprises 13 residues. Per germline, CDR1 SNHLY and CDR2 FYNNEI. Unmatched junction bases numbered 4, after V lost 5 bases and J lost 4 bases. The CDR3 spells CASSFGTVYGYTF. The CDR3 nucleotides are TGTGCCAGCAGTTTTGGGACAGTCTATGGCTACACCTTC.

The chain links TRBV9 to TRBJ2-1; the match to TRBD1 covers 7 bases. The CDR3 consists of 16 residues. From germline, CDR1 is SGDLS and CDR2 YYNGEE. Germline trimming cut 1 base from V and 8 bases from J; bases unmatched to any gene: 12. CDR3 in amino acids: CASSVSPLTGNHEQFF. Here the CDR3 DNA reads TGTGCCAGCAGCGTATCCCCTCTGACAGGGAACCATGAGCAGTTCTTC.

The sample holds a few counts of this clone. This rearrangement joins TRBV9 to TRBJ1-3; no reliable D call. Between the trimmed V and J ends, which lost 2 bases and 0 bases, there was a span of 3 bases. From germline, CDR1 is SGDLS and CDR2 YYNGEE. The CDR3 covers 13 residues. DNA for the CDR3: TGTGCCAGCAGCGTTAACTCTGGAAACACCATATATTTT. This codes for CASSVNSGNTIYF.

The chain carries TRBV5-1 and TRBJ1-1, with D perhaps TRBD1 (5 bases). CDR3 size: 13 residues. Looked up from germline, CDR1 is SGHRS and CDR2 is YFSETQ. V shed 2 bases and J shed 3 bases, with 8 bases lying between them. CDR3 in DNA: TGCGCCAGCAGCTTCGGGGGGGACACTGAAGCTTTCTTT. Residues: CASSFGGDTEAFF. The entire variable domain, with the rest obtained from reference TRBV5-1 and TRBJ1-1, is as follows: KAGVTQTPRYLIKTRGQQVTLSCSPISGHRSVSWYQQTPGQGLQFLFEYFSETQRNKGNFPGRFSGRQFSNSRSEMNVSTLELGDSALYLCASSFGGDTEAFFGQGTRLTVV.